This TCR beta chain originates from a study of CD4 and CD8 cells across lung adenocarcinoma regions. Using its own MiXCR run on the PCR reads, TCRdb lists one record per CDR3 protein. The table lists approximately 9,600 distinct CDR3 sequences, around 49% of them singletons. Localized lung adenocarcinoma, a non-small cell lung cancer, affected the donors. Germline lookup yields CDR1 MNHNS and CDR2 SASEGT. There are 13 residues in the CDR3. The V and J ends lost 6 bases and 8 bases respectively, with 16 bases between them. The sequence came from a male donor with lung adenocarcinoma. The CD4 and CD8 labels of this study may be unreliable. The sequenced material came from CD4+ T cells from the margin of a lung tumor. This sequence joins TRBV6-1 and TRBJ1-2; the D is unclear. In DNA form, the CDR3 reads TGTGCCAGCAGGCCCTTGCAGTCGGGAGGCTACACCTTC. It translates to CASRPLQSGGYTF.